This T cell receptor beta chain was retrieved from a study of blood T cells in healthy people across ages (dated by TCRdb to the mid-2010s). At the level of the whole study: Template switching captured roughly one uniquely barcoded TCR beta cDNA molecule per two T cells in model experiments. Age-related changes in TCR beta repertoire diversity were measured in the study by deep sequencing normalized with unique cDNA molecular identifiers. Donors were grouped into four age groups: young (average roughly 15 years), middle-aged (roughly 40), aged (about 60) and long-lived (around 80). To avoid experimental bias, donors of different ages were spread randomly across the sequencing lanes. The study analyzed two additional independent replicas of 1 million unique cDNA reads from the same blood draw for two donors, one aged 18 to 30 and one aged 80 or older. The paper as a whole reports these results and caveats: The percentage of naive T cells measured by flow cytometry correlated strongly with observed TCR beta diversity. Estimates of total diversity based on one million sequenced T cells were considered lower bounds and underestimates. Compared with the aged group, more naive CD4+ T cells, fewer expanded clones and increased TCR diversity were shown by the long-lived group, suggesting age selection. As age increased, observed TCR beta diversity per million T cells dropped in a roughly linear way, and a significant reduction was already evident by age about 40. Because profiling used bulk unsorted PBMCs, naive and antigen-experienced compartments could not be compared conclusively. Because the CMV infection status of the donors was unknown, age-related changes in expanded clonotypes may potentially have been confounded.

Library creation used 5' RACE. The instrument given in TCRdb is Illumina HiSeq 2500. A second roughly 6 to 12 cycle PCR used a sample-barcoded 5' primer and a J-beta primer mix. Each TCR beta cDNA molecule received a unique molecular identifier from a template-switch 5' adaptor carrying 12 random nucleotides. Each sample yielded at least 3 million CDR3-containing paired-end reads. First-strand cDNA synthesis was performed from all RNA using the Mint cDNA synthesis kit, with priming by a TRBC-specific oligonucleotide. All cDNA was treated with uracil-DNA glycosylase and then went through a first 18-cycle PCR with the universal primers M1SS and BC2_uni_R. Regarding the original processing steps: For normalization, 1 million high-quality reads, each with a distinct molecular identifier, were randomly selected from each sample. Reads with shared molecular identifiers were discarded instead of being binned into consensus sequences. MiTCR, run with a Q25 quality threshold and the strictest error-elimination algorithm, handled CDR3 identification, clonotype clustering and error correction. Lower-bound total TCR beta diversity was estimated with a nonparametric unseen species model using Euler transformation. TCRdb trimmed the raw reads at Q25, called clones with MiXCR and kept productive beta chains. Merged by CDR3 protein, the rows form single entries marked with the most common genes and DNA. TCRdb, not the authors, supplied the V and J calls. Present in this sample are about 830,000 distinct CDR3 sequences, about 62% of which were seen just once. Of the sample, roughly 25% is held by the ten largest clones.

The CDR3 covers 14 residues, taking in both the cysteine and the phenylalanine. The kept DNA is CDR3 alone, 42 bases in frame from the first base. Per the germline V gene (reference sequence), DFQATT is the CDR1 and SNEGSKA is the CDR2. A distance of 19 bases separates the germline ends of V and J, which lose 5 bases and 8 bases respectively. Turning to this clonotype: Its antigen remains unidentified. No base-level quality is on record; no much larger clone is a single base apart.

The roughly 39 donors, aged 6 to 90 years, were systemically healthy Caucasian individuals from Russia. Each donor gave ten milliliters of peripheral blood, collected into EDTA-treated Vacutainer tubes. Ficoll-Paque density-gradient centrifugation was used to isolate PBMCs, with at least 6.5 million obtained per sample. Trizol reagent was used to extract total RNA from PBMCs, with at least 6 micrograms per sample. For every donor, an aliquot of PBMCs went through flow cytometry to measure the percentages of naive CD45RAhigh/CD27high T cells. The chain is encoded by TRBV20-1 joined to TRBJ2-1; the best D guess is TRBD1, with 6 bases matching. This TCR derives from a man aged 25-40 years in good health. The sample taken for sequencing was blood. The sequence in DNA is TGCAGTGCTCCAGACAGGCGGACCCCACATGAGCAGTTCTTC. It translates as CSAPDRRTPHEQFF.